These 3 T cell receptor beta chains were all obtained from the same sample, sequenced in a study of technical replicates of blood from a few donors. Clones were sequenced by immunoSEQ multiplex PCR, and TCRdb holds only the in-frame ones, with some missing. The table has some 80,000 clones, around 95% seen once. The sample was T cells isolated from PBMCs. The source is a human donor in good health.

In this sample, this clone turned up once. The V call is TRBV7-2, the J call TRBJ2-3; possible D gene TRBD1, 6 bases. Germline values: CDR1 SGHTA, CDR2 FQGNSA. V lost 4 bases, J lost 2 bases, and 13 bases lay in between. CDR3 length: 15 amino acids. The CDR3 DNA sequence: TGTGCCAGCAGCTCAGGGGTTACGGTCACAGATACGCAGTATTTT. Translating gives CASSSGVTVTDTQYF.

This chain links TRBV4-2 with TRBJ2-3; TRBD2 aligns across 7 bases. Germline CDR1 and CDR2: LGHNA and YNFKEQ. The CDR3 spans 14 residues. After removal of 0 bases from V and 3 bases from J, the junction contained 0 bases not matched to a gene. In DNA, the CDR3 is TGTGCCAGCAGCCAAGACGGGAGGACAGATACGCAGTATTTT. The encoded protein is CASSQDGRTDTQYF.

The chain combines TRBV7-3 with TRBJ1-1, with unresolved D. The germline V and J ends were trimmed by 5 bases and 0 bases, with 7 bases remaining between them. This CDR3 is built from 13 residues. In germline, CDR1 is SGHTA, CDR2 FQGTGA. The CDR3 reads CASSLDMNTEAFF. CDR3 DNA: TGTGCCAGCAGCCTCGACATGAACACTGAAGCTTTCTTT.